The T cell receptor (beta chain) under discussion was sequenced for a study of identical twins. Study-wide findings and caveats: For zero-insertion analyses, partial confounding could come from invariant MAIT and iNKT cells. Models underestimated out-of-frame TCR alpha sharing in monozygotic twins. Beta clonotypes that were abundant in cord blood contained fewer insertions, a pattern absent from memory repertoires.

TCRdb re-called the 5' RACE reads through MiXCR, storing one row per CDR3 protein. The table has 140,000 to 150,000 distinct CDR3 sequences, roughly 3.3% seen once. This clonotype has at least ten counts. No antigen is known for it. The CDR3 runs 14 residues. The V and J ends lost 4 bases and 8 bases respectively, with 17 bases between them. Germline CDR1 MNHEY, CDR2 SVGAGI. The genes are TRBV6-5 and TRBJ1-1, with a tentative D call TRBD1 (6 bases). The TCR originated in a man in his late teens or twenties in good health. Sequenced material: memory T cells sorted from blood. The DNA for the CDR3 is TGTGCCAGCAGTTTTAGGGGGGACACGGAAGAAGCTTTCTTT. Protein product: CASSFRGDTEEAFF.